One sample yielded the 5 T cell receptor beta chains listed below, sequenced in a study of shared clonotypes between healthy human individuals. Profiled with immunoSEQ multiplex PCR; TCRdb holds only in-frame clones, not every one. The sample has 640,000 or so clones, about three quarters seen once. Sequencing used memory CD4+ T cells sorted from blood. Stated subset: CD45RA-negative fraction. These receptor sequences come from a woman aged 25 to 39 in good health.

The chain recombines TRBV10-3 with TRBJ2-7, with D possibly matching TRBD1 (5 bases). The V gene lost 8 bases and the J gene lost 3 bases, with 8 bases spanning the gap. Germline CDR1 reads ENHRY; CDR2 reads SYGVKD. The CDR3 is made up of 11 amino acids. As DNA, the CDR3 is TGTGCCATCGGTAGGGGCTACGAGCAGTACTTC. It yields the protein CAIGRGYEQYF.

The chain recombines TRBV4-1 with TRBJ2-7, with 13 bases lining up with TRBD2. J was trimmed by 2 bases and V by 5 bases; bases with no gene match: 3. CDR3 length equals 15 residues. Germline V gene lookup returns CDR1 MGHRA and CDR2 YSYEKL. Here the CDR3 DNA reads TGCGCCAGCAGCAGGGGACTAGCGGGAACCTACGAGCAGTACTTC. Its translation is CASSRGLAGTYEQYF.

The chain is built from TRBV2 and TRBJ1-4; no definite D call. The V and J ends lost 0 bases and 0 bases respectively, with 8 bases between them. Germline CDR1 is SNHLY and CDR2 is FYNNEI. This CDR3 contains 16 residues. This CDR3 is CASSEAETATNEKLFF. The CDR3 nucleotides read TGTGCCAGCAGTGAAGCGGAAACTGCAACTAATGAAAAACTGTTTTTT.

This clone was observed many times. The chain uses TRBV5-1 and TRBJ2-2, with D unclear. Germline V gives CDR1 SGHRS, CDR2 YFSETQ. The CDR3 sequence is 15 residues long. Trimming stripped 0 bases from V and 4 bases from J, with 10 bases between. DNA for the CDR3: TGCGCCAGCAGCTTGGAATGGTCTGGCACCGGGGAGCTGTTTTTT. Protein sequence: CASSLEWSGTGELFF.

As to this clone: A read error is the likely source, as a far larger clone sits one nucleotide away. The V and J genes are TRBV7-3 and TRBJ2-1; TRBD1 matches 8 bases. J was trimmed by 0 bases and V by 2 bases; bases with no gene match: 0. The CDR3 extends over 15 amino acids. Per the germline V gene, CDR1 is SGHTA and CDR2 is FQGTGA. DNA of the CDR3: TGTGCCAGCAGCTTACAGGGGGCCTCCTACAATGAGCAGTTCTTC. This translates into CASSLQGASYNEQFF.